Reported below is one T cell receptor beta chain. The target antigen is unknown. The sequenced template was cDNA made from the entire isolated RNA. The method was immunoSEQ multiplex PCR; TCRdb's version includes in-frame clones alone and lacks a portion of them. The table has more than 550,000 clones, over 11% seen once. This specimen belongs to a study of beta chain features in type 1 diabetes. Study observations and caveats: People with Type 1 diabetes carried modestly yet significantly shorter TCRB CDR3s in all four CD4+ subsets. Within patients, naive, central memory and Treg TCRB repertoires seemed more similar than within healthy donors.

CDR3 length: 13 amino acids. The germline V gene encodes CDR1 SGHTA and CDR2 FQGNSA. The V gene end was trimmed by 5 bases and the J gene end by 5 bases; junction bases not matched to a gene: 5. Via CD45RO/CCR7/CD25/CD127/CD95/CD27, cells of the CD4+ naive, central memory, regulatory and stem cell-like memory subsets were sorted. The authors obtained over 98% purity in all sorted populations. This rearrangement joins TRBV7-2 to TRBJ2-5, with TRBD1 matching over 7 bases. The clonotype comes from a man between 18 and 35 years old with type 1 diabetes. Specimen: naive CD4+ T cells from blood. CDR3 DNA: TGTGCCAGCAGCCCCGGCAGGGGGGAGACCCAGTACTTC. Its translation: CASSPGRGETQYF.